The 19 T cell receptor beta chains listed next were all sequenced from one sample in a study of graft-versus-host responses after intestinal transplantation. Only in-frame clones appear in the TCRdb table, and some are missing; sequencing was by immunoSEQ multiplex PCR. The data show 8,000 to 9,500 clones, roughly 30% seen once. Responders (roughly 200,000, CFSE-labeled) were co-plated with roughly 200,000 irradiated, violet-dye-labeled stimulators. The source material was alloreactive CD8+ T cells from a mixed lymphocyte reaction culture, sampled before intestinal transplant. The subset is: CFSE-low proliferating T cells sorted from roughly six-day pre-transplant mixed lymphocyte reaction (GvH or HvG direction). The origin of the receptors is a human patient who received an intestinal transplant.

The rearrangement joins TRBV27 to TRBJ1-5; 9 bases align to TRBD1. V gave up 6 bases and J gave up 4 bases; unmatched junction bases: 4. The CDR3 is 14 amino acids. Germline V gene lookup returns CDR1 MNHEY and CDR2 SMNVEV (reference sequence). CDR3 in DNA: TGTGCCAGCAGACCGACAGGGGGTAATCAGCCCCAGCATTTT. Protein product: CASRPTGGNQPQHF.

This chain connects TRBV7-2 to TRBJ1-5; 9 nucleotides agree with TRBD1. The junction had 11 bases not matched to a gene; V was cut back by 5 bases and J by 0 bases. This CDR3 comprises 18 residues. CDR1 is SGHTA, CDR2 FQGNSA, per germline. DNA of the CDR3: TGTGCCAGCAGCCCAGCGGGACAGGGACTTTATAGCAATCAGCCCCAGCATTTT. It yields the protein CASSPAGQGLYSNQPQHF.

The count of this clone is one. The chain recombines TRBV4-2 with TRBJ1-2, with a tentative D call TRBD1 (6 bases). Germline values: CDR1 LGHNA, CDR2 YNFKEQ. Trimming took off 0 bases at V and 4 bases at J, with 15 bases between the two ends. This CDR3 has 16 amino acids. CDR3 nucleotides: TGTGCCAGCAGCCAAGATCGAGGGCAGGGGACCTATGGCTACACCTTC. This encodes CASSQDRGQGTYGYTF.

This clone was found a few times. The rearrangement uses TRBV5-6 and TRBJ1-1; 8 bases are shared with TRBD1. Germline loops: CDR1 SGHDT, CDR2 YYEEEE. The J segment lost 7 bases and the V segment lost 4 bases, leaving 6 bases of the junction unmatched. The CDR3 runs 13 residues. The CDR3 DNA reads as TGTGCCAGCAGCCCGGACAGGGTGGATGAAGCTTTCTTT. As protein: CASSPDRVDEAFF. Supplemented by reference TRBV5-6 and TRBJ1-1, the full variable domain reads DAGVTQSPTHLIKTRGQQVTLRCSPKSGHDTVSWYQQALGQGPQFIFQYYEEEERQRGNFPDRFSGHQFPNYSSELNVNALLLGDSALYLCASSPDRVDEAFFGQGTRLTVV.

The chain carries TRBV30 and TRBJ2-5; no clear D gene. The V and J ends lost 1 base and 8 bases respectively, with 8 bases between them. Germline CDR1 reads GTSNPN; CDR2 reads SVGIG (reference sequence). This CDR3 contains 11 residues. CDR3 residues: CAWSGDLTQYF. CDR3 DNA sequence: TGTGCCTGGAGTGGCGATTTAACCCAGTACTTC.

This clone is termed medium-sized. The V call is TRBV4-1, the J call TRBJ2-1; tentative D call: TRBD2 (5 bases). CDR1 is MGHRA, CDR2 YSYEKL, per germline. CDR3 length: 17 amino acids. V was trimmed by 0 bases and J by 0 bases, leaving 12 bases between them. CDR3 loop: CASSQDRLTSSYNEQFF. The CDR3 region has the DNA TGCGCCAGCAGCCAAGATCGACTAACAAGCTCCTACAATGAGCAGTTCTTC.

V is TRBV9 and J is TRBJ2-1; TRBD2 agrees at 7 bases. The CDR3 has 17 residues. Germline CDR1 is SGDLS and CDR2 is YYNGEE. V trimming: 6 bases; J trimming: 5 bases; junction bases outside the gene matches: 17. This CDR3 reads CASINLGASGVHNEQFF. Here the CDR3 DNA reads TGTGCCAGCATCAACCTAGGGGCTAGCGGAGTCCACAATGAGCAGTTCTTC. Full variable domain (missing parts from reference TRBV9 and TRBJ2-1): DSGVTQTPKHLITATGQRVTLRCSPRSGDLSVYWYQQSLDQGLQFLIQYYNGEERAKGNILERFSAQQFPDLHSELNLSSLELGDSALYFCASINLGASGVHNEQFFGPGTRLTVL.

Only a few counts were recorded for this clone. This rearrangement joins TRBV19 to TRBJ1-1, with TRBD1 matching 7 bases. In germline, CDR1 is LNHDA, CDR2 SQIVND (reference sequence). Unmatched junction bases numbered 7, after V lost 6 bases and J lost 0 bases. This CDR3 is 15 amino acids long. The CDR3 loop reads CASSPAGGLNTEAFF. The CDR3 nucleotides are TGTGCCAGTAGCCCCGCAGGGGGGTTGAACACTGAAGCTTTCTTT.

The chain has TRBV7-3 and TRBJ2-7; 9 positions match TRBD1. The CDR3 has 15 amino acids. In germline, CDR1 is SGHTA, CDR2 FQGTGA. The trim removed 4 bases at V and 4 bases at J, leaving 8 bases unmatched. The CDR3 loop reads CASSSRTGEQYEQYF. The CDR3 DNA is TGTGCCAGCAGCTCACGGACAGGGGAACAATACGAGCAGTACTTC.

This clone turned up a few times. The chain links TRBV7-2 to TRBJ2-5, with D perhaps TRBD2 (6 bases). Germline V lookup: CDR1 SGHTA, CDR2 FQGNSA. Trimming cost V 5 bases and J 4 bases, with 14 bases left between them. The CDR3 is made up of 14 amino acids. The CDR3 DNA follows: TGTGCCAGCAGCAGTCCGGGAGTAGGAGAGACCCAGTACTTC. As protein: CASSSPGVGETQYF.

The V gene is TRBV14, the J gene TRBJ2-7; 7 positions agree with TRBD1. With 3 bases clipped from V and 2 bases from J, the junction kept 10 bases outside the gene matches. CDR3 size: 16 residues. Germline V gene sequence: CDR1 SGHDN, CDR2 FVKESK. The CDR3 sequence is CASSHPLDRAPYEQYF. Written as DNA, the CDR3 is TGTGCCAGCAGCCATCCCCTCGACAGGGCCCCCTACGAGCAGTACTTC. Supplemented by reference TRBV14 and TRBJ2-7, the full variable domain reads EAGVTQFPSHSVIEKGQTVTLRCDPISGHDNLYWYRRVMGKEIKFLLHFVKESKQDESGMPNNRFLAERTGGTYSTLKVQPAELEDSGVYFCASSHPLDRAPYEQYFGPGTRLTVT.

The chain is built from TRBV29-1 and TRBJ1-1; no firm D call. This CDR3 comprises 14 residues. Trimming shortened V by 8 bases and J by 1 base, and 17 bases separated the two germline ends. Germline CDR1 reads SQVTM; CDR2 reads ANQGSEA. CDR3 sequence (DNA): TGCAGCTTTGGGGAGGGTTGGACGAACACTGAAGCTTTCTTT. Translation gives CSFGEGWTNTEAFF.

This clone was counted only a few times. At the DNA level, this CDR3 is encoded by other sequences in the same sample as well. V gene TRBV5-1 combines with J gene TRBJ2-7, with 10 bases lining up with TRBD1. After removal of 0 bases from V and 4 bases from J, the junction contained 1 base not matched to a gene. The germline V gene has CDR1 SGHRS and CDR2 YFSETQ. This CDR3 has 14 amino acids. The CDR3 coding sequence is TGCGCCAGCAGCTTGGGGACAGGGGGGTACGAGCAGTACTTC. It specifies CASSLGTGGYEQYF.

The CDR3 nucleotides read TGTGCCAGCAGCTTAGCGCGTAAGCAGTACTTC. Its translation: CASSLARKQYF. The rearrangement joins TRBV7-6 to TRBJ2-7; D not certain. This CDR3 contains 11 residues. CDR1 is SGHVS, CDR2 FNYEAQ, per germline. V lost 0 bases, J lost 8 bases, and 5 bases lay in between.

V usage is TRBV5-4 and J usage is TRBJ2-1, with 12 bases that match TRBD2. In germline, CDR1 is SGHNT, CDR2 YYREEE (reference sequence). The V gene end was trimmed by 0 bases and the J gene end by 5 bases; junction bases not matched to a gene: 3. This CDR3 contains 16 residues. This chain's CDR3 is CASSLVWTSGNNEQFF. CDR3 coding DNA: TGTGCCAGCAGCTTGGTGTGGACTAGCGGGAACAATGAGCAGTTCTTC.

The chain recombines TRBV27 with TRBJ2-2; D may be TRBD2 (7 bases). Looked up from germline, CDR1 is MNHEY and CDR2 is SMNVEV (reference sequence). V lost 5 bases to trimming and J lost 4 bases, with 23 bases between them. This CDR3 comprises 18 residues. The CDR3 reads CASSQPPYGGASTGELFF. CDR3 bases: TGTGCCAGCAGTCAACCCCCTTATGGGGGGGCGAGCACCGGGGAGCTGTTTTTT.

This chain joins TRBV4-2 and TRBJ2-1; tentative D call: TRBD2 (6 bases). The CDR3 extends over 15 amino acids. From germline, CDR1 is LGHNA and CDR2 YNFKEQ. V was pared by 1 base and J by 4 bases, with 11 bases between. Here the CDR3 reads CASSQAGAPYNEQFF. CDR3 coding DNA: TGTGCCAGCAGCCAAGCGGGAGCCCCTTACAATGAGCAGTTCTTC.

This clone has only a few counts. The genes are TRBV6-5 and TRBJ2-1; a possible D gene is TRBD2 (5 bases). The CDR3 totals 13 residues. V lost 3 bases and J 4 bases, leaving 7 bases between the germline ends. Germline loops: CDR1 MNHEY, CDR2 SVGAGI. CDR3 protein: CASSYTGYNEQFF. The DNA for the CDR3 is TGTGCCAGCAGTTATACGGGATACAATGAGCAGTTCTTC.

This clone was seen a handful of times. The genes are TRBV7-9 and TRBJ2-1; 8 bases map to TRBD2. Trimming removed 5 bases from V and 4 bases from J; junction bases left unmatched: 7. This CDR3 has 15 residues. CDR1 is SEHNR and CDR2 is FQNEAQ in the germline V gene (reference sequence). Here the CDR3 DNA reads TGTGCCAGCAGCCCAGCGGGAGACTATTACAATGAGCAGTTCTTC. Amino acid sequence: CASSPAGDYYNEQFF. The variable domain in full, completed from reference TRBV7-9 and TRBJ2-1, reads DTGVSQNPRHKITKRGQNVTFRCDPISEHNRLYWYRQTLGQGPEFLTYFQNEAQLEKSRLLSDRFSAERPKGSFSTLEIQRTEQGDSAMYLCASSPAGDYYNEQFFGPGTRLTVL.